The clone carrying this TCR beta chain was seen many times. The antigen is not known. This record comes from a study of T cells in Graves' hyperthyroidism and ophthalmopathy. Amplification yielded TCR beta CDR3 regions, with RNA transcripts as the source. In the first-round RT-PCR of the TCR CDR3, the HTBI primer set was used. TCRdb redid the calling of the multiplex PCR reads with MiXCR, one entry per CDR3 protein. In the table there are around 370,000 distinct CDR3 sequences, approximately 17% of which are singletons. For ophthalmopathy patients, the Clinical Activity Score was at least 3 and the NOSPECS grade at least 4; duration was under 3 months. Lactation, pregnancy, other autoimmune disease or uncontrolled infection excluded patients. Study-level results: Ophthalmopathy, which appeared later, was predicted by the model a median about 5.9 months before onset.

The CDR3 extends over 13 amino acids. From germline, CDR1 is SNHLY and CDR2 FYNNEI. V shed 4 bases, J shed 3 bases, and the junction held 0 bases outside the gene matches. What was sequenced was blood. This TCR was recovered from a man aged 18 to 30 with Graves' ophthalmopathy. This chain uses TRBV2 with TRBJ2-7; 10 bases agree with TRBD2. This CDR3 reads CASSGLAGYEQYF. CDR3 sequence (DNA): TGTGCCAGCAGTGGACTAGCGGGCTACGAGCAGTACTTC.